Presented here are 24 T cell receptor beta chains from one specimen sequenced in a study of beta chain features in type 1 diabetes (dated by TCRdb to 2016 to 2019). Library preparation used the immunoSEQ multiplex PCR assay. The entire isolated RNA was reverse transcribed using the High Capacity cDNA Reverse Transcription Kit, and thus expressed TCRB transcripts were sequenced. TCRdb's version of the immuneACCESS table is confined to in-frame rearrangements and falls short of the full clone set. An unresolved V gene accounts for under half of the shortfall where checked; the remainder is of unknown origin. This sample comprises hundreds of thousands of clones, approximately 28% of them detected only once. About 0.06% of the sample is taken by the ten largest. Material: naive CD4+ T cells from blood. The sample's cell subset or site label, decoded: true naive CD4+ T cells. The receptors originated from a man in his late teens or twenties in good health.

Comments on this clone: Other DNA sequences in the same sample also yield this CDR3. The CDR3 DNA sequence: TGCGCCAGCAGCTGGGGGGAGGGGACCCAGTACTTC. Translating it yields CASSWGEGTQYF. The J gene is TRBJ2-5, the V gene TRBV5-1, with 7 bases aligning to TRBD2. V was pared by 3 bases and J by 7 bases, with 3 bases of the junction left unmatched. Germline V gives CDR1 SGHRS, CDR2 YFSETQ. There are 12 residues in the CDR3. The whole variable domain, filled in from reference TRBV5-1 and TRBJ2-5, reads KAGVTQTPRYLIKTRGQQVTLSCSPISGHRSVSWYQQTPGQGLQFLFEYFSETQRNKGNFPGRFSGRQFSNSRSEMNVSTLELGDSALYLCASSWGEGTQYFGPGTRLLVL.

This clone was observed a handful of times. The chain has TRBV7-9 and TRBJ2-3; 7 bases map to TRBD1. After removal of 10 bases from V and 0 bases from J, the junction contained 7 bases not matched to a gene. The CDR3 totals 14 residues. Germline V CDR1 and CDR2: SEHNR, FQNEAQ (reference sequence). The chain's CDR3 is CATGDRTSTDTQYF. The CDR3 DNA is TGTGCCACCGGGGACAGAACTAGCACAGATACGCAGTATTTT.

The gene calls are TRBV7-9 and TRBJ2-7, with 8 nucleotides matching TRBD2. Germline V CDR1 and CDR2: SEHNR, FQNEAQ (reference sequence). V shed 8 bases, J shed 2 bases, and the junction held 5 bases outside the gene matches. The CDR3 length is 13 residues. CDR3 loop: CASRREAAYEQYF. CDR3 nucleotide sequence: TGTGCCAGCCGGCGGGAGGCAGCCTACGAGCAGTACTTC.

As concerns this clone: Different DNA sequences within this sample yield the same CDR3. The genes are TRBV7-2 and TRBJ2-7, with 7 bases identical to TRBD1. V gave up 6 bases and J gave up 1 base; unmatched junction bases: 6. The CDR3 loop spans 14 amino acids. Germline lookup yields CDR1 SGHTA and CDR2 FQGNSA. The CDR3 is CASSRDRVSYEQYF. The CDR3 DNA follows: TGTGCCAGCAGTCGAGACAGGGTGTCCTACGAGCAGTACTTC.

A few counts support this clone. The chain is built from TRBV14 and TRBJ2-7; D unresolved. Trimming left V 1 base short and J 5 bases short, with 6 bases between. The CDR3 totals 12 residues. Germline V gene data show CDR1 as SGHDN and CDR2 as FVKESK. CDR3 bases: TGTGCCAGCAGCCAAGCGGAGCACGAGCAGTACTTC. As protein: CASSQAEHEQYF.

This rearrangement joins TRBV30 to TRBJ2-7; 7 nucleotides match TRBD2. This CDR3 spans 13 amino acids. Trimming removed 8 bases from V and 6 bases from J; junction bases left unmatched: 13. Germline V gene data show CDR1 as GTSNPN and CDR2 as SVGIG (reference sequence). CDR3 sequence reads: CAGYRDYTFEQYF. In DNA form, the CDR3 reads TGTGCCGGCTACCGGGACTACACCTTCGAGCAGTACTTC.

The chain combines TRBV4-2 with TRBJ2-1; D might be TRBD1 (6 bases). The V and J ends lost 0 bases and 7 bases respectively, with 10 bases between them. The germline V gene encodes CDR1 LGHNA and CDR2 YNFKEQ. There are 14 residues in the CDR3. CDR3 residues: CASSQDPTGNEQFF. CDR3 DNA sequence: TGTGCCAGCAGCCAAGACCCCACAGGGAATGAGCAGTTCTTC.

Only a few counts were recorded for this clone. CDR3 in DNA: TGCAGCGCCGCATCTGGGGCCAACGTCCTGACTTTC. Translation gives CSAASGANVLTF. The chain carries TRBV29-1 and TRBJ2-6; D uncertain. Germline assignment: CDR1 SQVTM and CDR2 ANQGSEA. Trimming cost V 7 bases and J 1 base, with 5 bases left between them. The CDR3 is 12 residues long.

The chain combines TRBV19 with TRBJ2-7; 7 bases fit TRBD1. Germline V gene lookup returns CDR1 LNHDA and CDR2 SQIVND (reference sequence). V lost 5 bases to trimming and J lost 2 bases; unmatched junction nucleotides: 9. This CDR3 comprises 15 residues. In DNA form, the CDR3 reads TGTGCCAGTAGTCGCTGGACAGGTGAGACCTACGAGCAGTACTTC. Translating it yields CASSRWTGETYEQYF.

This chain connects TRBV28 to TRBJ2-1; 7 bases map to TRBD1. Germline V gene lookup returns CDR1 MDHEN and CDR2 SYDVKM. The CDR3 length is 16 residues. J lost 5 bases, V lost 6 bases, and 13 bases had no gene match. The CDR3 here is CASRELRGQINNEQFF. The CDR3 region has the DNA TGTGCCAGCAGGGAGTTAAGGGGACAGATCAACAATGAGCAGTTCTTC. Full variable domain (outside the CDR3, taken from reference TRBV28 and TRBJ2-1): DVKVTQSSRYLVKRTGEKVFLECVQDMDHENMFWYRQDPGLGLRLIYFSYDVKMKEKGDIPEGYSVSREKKERFSLILESASTNQTSMYLCASRELRGQINNEQFFGPGTRLTVL.

The chain links TRBV2 to TRBJ1-2; D unclear. Germline V lookup: CDR1 SNHLY, CDR2 FYNNEI. The CDR3 sequence is 13 residues long. V lost 10 bases to trimming and J lost 4 bases, with 16 bases between them. CDR3 sequence (DNA): TGTGCCACCACCATTCCCGCATTCTATGGCTACACCTTC. It codes for CATTIPAFYGYTF. Drawing the rest from reference TRBV2 and TRBJ1-2, the complete variable domain is EPEVTQTPSHQVTQMGQEVILRCVPISNHLYFYWYRQILGQKVEFLVSFYNNEISEKSEIFDDQFSVERPDGSNFTLKIRSTKLEDSAMYFCATTIPAFYGYTFGSGTRLTVV.

The V and J genes are TRBV6-5 and TRBJ1-1; no firm D call. This CDR3 contains 15 residues. Deletions cut 7 bases from V and 1 base from J, with 16 bases between. CDR1 is MNHEY and CDR2 is SVGAGI in the germline V gene. The CDR3 sequence is CASKVGVWENTEAFF. CDR3 bases: TGTGCCAGCAAAGTCGGGGTTTGGGAGAACACTGAAGCTTTCTTT.

The J gene is TRBJ2-5, the V gene TRBV29-1, with 7 bases identical to TRBD2. The CDR3 runs to 12 residues. CDR1 is SQVTM, CDR2 ANQGSEA, per germline. The J segment lost 5 bases and the V segment lost 7 bases, leaving 7 bases of the junction unmatched. The CDR3 DNA reads as TGCAGCGGGCACGACGGGGGGGAGACCCAGTACTTC. This codes for CSGHDGGETQYF.

This clone has a handful of counts. The J gene is TRBJ2-1, the V gene TRBV5-1; D gene ambiguous. Trimming cost V 0 bases and J 5 bases, with 6 bases left between them. The CDR3 length is 13 residues. Germline values: CDR1 SGHRS, CDR2 YFSETQ. CDR3 sequence (DNA): TGCGCCAGCAGCTTGGTGTCAAACAATGAGCAGTTCTTC. Translating it yields CASSLVSNNEQFF.

This clone came up a few times. The chain has TRBV14 and TRBJ2-5; D gene uncertain. The ends were cut back, 1 base at V and 4 bases at J, with 7 bases in the middle. This CDR3 spans 13 amino acids. Germline CDR1 reads SGHDN; CDR2 reads FVKESK. CDR3 nucleotide sequence: TGTGCCAGCAGCCAAGGATCGGGAGAGACCCAGTACTTC. Translated: CASSQGSGETQYF.

This rearrangement joins TRBV30 to TRBJ2-6; 7 nucleotides align to TRBD1. The CDR3 extends over 15 amino acids. Germline lookup yields CDR1 GTSNPN and CDR2 SVGIG (reference sequence). V was clipped by 4 bases and J by 4 bases; unmatched bases: 7. The CDR3 reads CAWNQNRGGANVLTF. DNA of the CDR3: TGTGCCTGGAACCAAAACAGGGGAGGGGCCAACGTCCTGACTTTC.

The gene calls are TRBV4-1 and TRBJ2-1; 15 nucleotides line up with TRBD2. The V and J ends lost 4 bases and 4 bases, in that order; junction bases with no gene match: 8. The CDR3 is 18 residues long. Looked up from germline, CDR1 is MGHRA and CDR2 is YSYEKL. CDR3 protein: CASSRGLAGGRRYNEQFF. The CDR3 DNA is TGCGCCAGCAGCCGAGGACTAGCGGGAGGGCGTCGGTACAATGAGCAGTTCTTC.

This clone was counted only a few times. This chain connects TRBV30 to TRBJ2-5; D is unresolved. The J call may be in error: the DNA end matches TRBJ2-7 better. The V gene's germline CDR1 is GTSNPN and CDR2 SVGIG (reference sequence). The CDR3 runs 11 residues. CDR3 in amino acids: CAWSRPHEQYF. CDR3 coding DNA: TGTGCCTGGAGCCGCCCCCACGAGCAGTACTTC.

The chain links TRBV29-1 to TRBJ2-2; TRBD2 might be the D (6 bases). The V end lost 7 bases, the J end lost 6 bases, and 18 bases lay between the germline ends. CDR1 is SQVTM, CDR2 ANQGSEA, per germline. The CDR3 totals 14 residues. The CDR3 loop reads CSARSGVRAGELFF. In nucleotides, the CDR3 is TGCAGCGCCCGTTCGGGGGTGAGGGCCGGGGAGCTGTTTTTT.

In its sample, this clone was seen a few times. V and J are TRBV2 and TRBJ1-1; unclear D gene. The CDR3 contains 13 residues. V was cut by 4 bases and J by 1 base, with 7 bases left in between. Per germline, CDR1 SNHLY and CDR2 FYNNEI. The CDR3 DNA sequence: TGTGCCAGCAGTGTACACCCGAACACTGAAGCTTTCTTT. Translating it yields CASSVHPNTEAFF. Together with reference TRBV2 and TRBJ1-1, the CDR3 gives the full variable domain: EPEVTQTPSHQVTQMGQEVILRCVPISNHLYFYWYRQILGQKVEFLVSFYNNEISEKSEIFDDQFSVERPDGSNFTLKIRSTKLEDSAMYFCASSVHPNTEAFFGQGTRLTVV.

This clone appeared a few times. The chain has TRBV29-1 and TRBJ2-1; D is perhaps TRBD2 (7 bases). This CDR3 is built from 12 residues. CDR1 and CDR2 from the germline V gene are SQVTM and ANQGSEA. Trimming removed 2 bases from V and 10 bases from J, with 12 bases in between. CDR3 amino acids: CSVERGATEQFF. CDR3 nucleotide sequence: TGCAGCGTTGAACGGGGGGCTACCGAGCAGTTCTTC.

This chain links TRBV6-5 with TRBJ2-5; TRBD2 aligns across 11 bases. The CDR3 is 16 residues long. V gave up 0 bases and J gave up 2 bases; unmatched junction bases: 2. The V gene's germline CDR1 is MNHEY and CDR2 SVGAGI. The CDR3 DNA follows: TGTGCCAGCAGTTACTCGATAGCGGGAGGGCAAGAGACCCAGTACTTC. Protein: CASSYSIAGGQETQYF.

The rearrangement links TRBV4-2 to TRBJ1-2, with 8 bases aligning to TRBD1. Germline assignment: CDR1 LGHNA and CDR2 YNFKEQ. This CDR3 contains 13 residues. The J segment lost 12 bases and the V segment lost 1 base, leaving 7 bases of the junction unmatched. The CDR3 DNA follows: TGTGCCAGCAGCCAAGGGACAGGGTTTCGCAACACCTTC. Amino acid sequence: CASSQGTGFRNTF.

This clone was seen a few times. The genes are TRBV7-9 and TRBJ1-1; 7 nucleotides agree with TRBD1. V shed 5 bases and J 5 bases; nucleotides not matched to a gene: 11. The CDR3 has 15 amino acids. Germline V CDR1 and CDR2: SEHNR, FQNEAQ (reference sequence). CDR3 sequence: CASSRYGTAKTEAFF. For the CDR3, the DNA is TGTGCCAGCAGCCGATATGGGACAGCAAAAACTGAAGCTTTCTTT.